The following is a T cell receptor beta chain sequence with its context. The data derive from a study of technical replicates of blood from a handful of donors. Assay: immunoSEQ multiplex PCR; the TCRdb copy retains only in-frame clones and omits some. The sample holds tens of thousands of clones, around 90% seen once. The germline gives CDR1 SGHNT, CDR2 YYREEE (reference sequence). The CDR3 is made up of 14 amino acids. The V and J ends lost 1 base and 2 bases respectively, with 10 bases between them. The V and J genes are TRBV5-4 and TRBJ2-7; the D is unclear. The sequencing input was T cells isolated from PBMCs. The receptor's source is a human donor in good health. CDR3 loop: CASSLWATPYEQYF. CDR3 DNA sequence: TGTGCCAGCAGCTTGTGGGCTACTCCCTACGAGCAGTACTTC.